This passage covers 12 T cell receptor beta chains from one sample sequenced in a study of blood T cell repertoires in COVID-19. Data came from immunoSEQ multiplex PCR; TCRdb stores just in-frame clones and leaves some out. The sample gives 250,000 or so clones, about 79% of which show up once; around 2.4% is in the top ten. Source material: peripheral blood. Receptors were obtained from a man in his forties who had recovered from COVID-19.

The table lists this clone with a few counts. The rearrangement joins TRBV6-2 or TRBV6-3 to TRBJ1-2, with D hard to call. CDR1 and CDR2 (germline): MNHEY, SVGEGT. The ends were cut back, 2 bases at V and 6 bases at J, with 13 bases in the middle. This CDR3 comprises 14 residues. The CDR3 nucleotides read TGTGCCAGCAGTTACCGAACGGGAAGGGATGGCTACACCTTC. This codes for CASSYRTGRDGYTF.

The rearrangement links TRBV7-6 to TRBJ2-5; 13 nucleotides line up with TRBD2. The germline V gene encodes CDR1 SGHVS and CDR2 FNYEAQ. CDR3 length equals 15 residues. The J segment lost 4 bases and the V segment lost 6 bases, leaving 5 bases of the junction unmatched. The CDR3 is CASSEGTSGTETQYF. The DNA for the CDR3 is TGTGCCAGCAGTGAGGGGACTAGCGGGACAGAGACCCAGTACTTC.

The rearrangement uses TRBV6-5 and TRBJ2-7; 8 nucleotides line up with TRBD2. The CDR3 is 15 residues long. Germline V lookup: CDR1 MNHEY, CDR2 SVGAGI. The ends lost 10 bases at V and 0 bases at J; junction bases unmatched: 11. CDR3 sequence (DNA): TGTGCCACCCGAGTCGGCGGGGGGAGCTCCTACGAGCAGTACTTC. Translating gives CATRVGGGSSYEQYF.

J is TRBJ2-2 and V is TRBV7-2; 8 nucleotides agree with TRBD2. V lost 2 bases and J lost 7; bases outside the gene matches: 12. Per the germline V gene, CDR1 is SGHTA and CDR2 is FQGNSA. This CDR3 comprises 17 residues. DNA of the CDR3: TGTGCCAGCAGCTTAAATACCGGGGGGGCCGGAAGCGGGGAGCTGTTTTTT. It translates to CASSLNTGGAGSGELFF.

The chain employs TRBV3-1 (or the pseudogene TRBV3-2) and TRBJ1-2; tentatively, D is TRBD1 (5 bases). Germline V gene data show CDR1 as LGHDT and CDR2 as YNNKEL (reference sequence). Trimming removed 0 bases from V and 2 bases from J, with 16 bases in between. The CDR3 loop spans 17 amino acids. The CDR3 DNA is TGTGCCAGCAGCCAAGATCCCCGGCAGGGATGGAACTATGGCTACACCTTC. As protein: CASSQDPRQGWNYGYTF.

The V call is TRBV24-1, the J call TRBJ2-7; maybe TRBD2 (5 bases). Germline V gene sequence: CDR1 KGHDR, CDR2 SFDVKD. The length of the CDR3 is 17 residues. V was trimmed by 1 base and J by 2 bases, leaving 17 bases between them. CDR3 DNA sequence: TGTGCCACCAGTGATTTTCGGGAAACTAGGTGGGCCTACGAGCAGTACTTC. It yields the protein CATSDFRETRWAYEQYF.

The genes are TRBV19 and TRBJ2-3; 7 bases are shared with TRBD2. Looked up from germline, CDR1 is LNHDA and CDR2 is SQIVND (reference sequence). This CDR3 contains 15 residues. The V gene end was trimmed by 2 bases and the J gene end by 2 bases; junction bases not matched to a gene: 4. CDR3 DNA: TGTGCCAGTAGTATATCCAGCGGGGACACAGATACGCAGTATTTT. Translating gives CASSISSGDTDTQYF.

This CDR3 is CASSPYRGNANYGYTF. The DNA of the CDR3 is TGTGCCAGCTCACCTTACAGGGGGAATGCTAACTATGGCTACACCTTC. This rearrangement joins TRBV18 to TRBJ1-2; 8 bases are shared with TRBD1. CDR3 size: 16 residues. Germline CDR1 is KGHSH and CDR2 is LQKENI. Trimming removed 3 bases from V and 0 bases from J; junction bases left unmatched: 6.

V is TRBV11-2 and J is TRBJ2-4; D may be TRBD1 (6 bases). The germline V and J ends were trimmed by 3 bases and 9 bases, with 18 bases remaining between them. CDR3 size: 15 residues. Germline V gene lookup returns CDR1 SGHAT and CDR2 FQNNGV. Here the CDR3 reads CASSFYRDNARIQYF. CDR3 sequence (DNA): TGTGCCAGCAGCTTTTATCGGGACAATGCGCGCATTCAGTACTTC. Using reference TRBV11-2 and TRBJ2-4 for the parts outside the CDR3, the full variable domain is EAGVAQSPRYKIIEKRQSVAFWCNPISGHATLYWYQQILGQGPKLLIQFQNNGVVDDSQLPKDRFSAERLKGVDSTLKIQPAKLEDSAVYLCASSFYRDNARIQYFGAGTRLSVL.

The count of this clone is one. V usage is TRBV5-4 and J usage is TRBJ1-1; no definite D call. CDR1 SGHNT and CDR2 YYREEE come from the germline V gene (reference sequence). The germline V and J ends were trimmed by 4 bases and 4 bases, with 11 bases remaining between them. This CDR3 region has 13 residues. CDR3 sequence: CASSPTGITEAFF. The CDR3, as DNA: TGTGCCAGCAGCCCAACCGGGATCACTGAAGCTTTCTTT.

The chain couples TRBV5-8 to TRBJ1-2; D remains ambiguous. The germline CDR1 and CDR2 sequences are SGHTS and YDEGEE. V dropped 2 bases and J dropped 5 bases, with 10 bases sitting between them. The CDR3 has 13 residues. This chain's CDR3 is CASSFNQLYGYTF. CDR3 coding DNA: TGTGCCAGCAGCTTCAATCAGTTGTATGGCTACACCTTC.

The genes are TRBV9 and TRBJ1-4; 12 bases match TRBD1. This CDR3 comprises 16 residues. Looked up from germline, CDR1 is SGDLS and CDR2 is YYNGEE. Unmatched junction bases numbered 5, after V lost 0 bases and J lost 8 bases. CDR3: CASSVGSGTGGEKLFF. The DNA of the CDR3 is TGTGCCAGCAGCGTAGGGTCCGGGACAGGGGGCGAAAAACTGTTTTTT.